A selection of T cell receptor beta chains follows, all from one sample in a study of tumor-infiltrating lymphocytes in primary liver carcinoma. TCRdb re-analysed the multiplex PCR reads in MiXCR, keeping a single row per CDR3 protein. The data hold about 310,000 distinct CDR3 sequences, with over 55% observed a single time. Sequences were obtained from peripheral blood. The receptors stem from a middle-aged man with primary liver carcinoma and hepatitis B virus infection. Each CDR3 is given with its conserved first and last residue. A row's size may be missing; if present it is once, few, many or a size class.

>many|TRBV10-2
CASEKDRSYNEQFF
>-|TRBV23-1
CASSQYHPQYF
>many|TRBV5-6
CASSLGSTDTQYF
>-|TRBV11-2
CASSLIPGLAHNEQFF
>-|TRBV11-3
CANSPGGTGMVEQFF
>-|TRBV4-1
CANSQLMTSGRGEQYF
>-|TRBV4-3
CASSQARGHTSNTEAFF
>-|TRBV30
CAWSVTAGYYGYTF
>-|TRBV28
CASSLSGTGYTF
>few|TRBV5-4
CAFADRAYEQYF
>-|TRBV28
CASSSRPGQGKKAGELFF
>many|TRBV4-1
CASSQDSTNSGNTIYF
>-|TRBV28
CASARFQRGYTF
>-|TRBV5-5
CASSLEGSPYNERFF
>-|TRBV6-1
CASSVTGTGELFF
>-|TRBV29-1
CSVELAEADSYNEQFF
>many|TRBV5-5
CASSLGISQREQYF
>-|TRBV5-4
CASSSGYQETEYF
>-|TRBV11-3
CASSLLDFEQYF
>many|TRBV12-5
CASAVTTSTDTQYF
>-|TRBV28
CASSSQGNTIYF
>-|TRBV11-3
CACSPGPREYYNEQFF
>-|TRBV11-2
CDSSLARATPTGELFF
>-|TRBV4-2
CASRAPHGNYGYTF
>-|TRBV11-2
CASSLGEGDEQYF
>many|TRBV6-1
CASSEMEGPGQPQHF
>once|TRBV4-3
CASSHDRVAGYEQYF
>once|TRBV5-1
CASGLDGGQGQPQHF
>-|TRBV12-3/TRBV12-4
CASSLLGTGELFF
>-|TRBV11-2
CASGPGTSSYNEQFF
>-|TRBV11-2
CASSQGWGRVTYEQYF
>-|TRBV30
CAWSVRGNTEASF
>-|TRBV19
CASSIEGSGYTDTQYF
>few|TRBV30
CAWGTAAYEQYF
>-|TRBV30
CAWSVPGAGDTQYF
>many|TRBV29-1
CSVVRGSGTGELFF
>-|TRBV29-1
CSASRTGAFF
>-|TRBV11-2
CGSRRLADFYEQYF
>-|TRBV29-1
CSVEEVTGRGYTF
>-|TRBV5-1
CASSFNSGGYNEQFF
>-|TRBV6-1
CASSPGQLGSLLHF
>-|TRBV29-1
CSVETGLDLYNEQFF
>few|TRBV11-2
CAITDSNEQFF
>-|TRBV6-1
CASLRTSGYKSSYEQYF
>-|TRBV5-6
CDSSLQGLVKNIQYF
>-|TRBV7-9
CASSYWTNMGIDTQYF
>-|TRBV11-2
CVSSVQQNTEAFF
>-|TRBV6-5
CASNYSGEGVGSYNSPLHF
>-|TRBV28
CASSSASGSHIETQYF
>few|TRBV5-1
CASSLVQLNTGELFF